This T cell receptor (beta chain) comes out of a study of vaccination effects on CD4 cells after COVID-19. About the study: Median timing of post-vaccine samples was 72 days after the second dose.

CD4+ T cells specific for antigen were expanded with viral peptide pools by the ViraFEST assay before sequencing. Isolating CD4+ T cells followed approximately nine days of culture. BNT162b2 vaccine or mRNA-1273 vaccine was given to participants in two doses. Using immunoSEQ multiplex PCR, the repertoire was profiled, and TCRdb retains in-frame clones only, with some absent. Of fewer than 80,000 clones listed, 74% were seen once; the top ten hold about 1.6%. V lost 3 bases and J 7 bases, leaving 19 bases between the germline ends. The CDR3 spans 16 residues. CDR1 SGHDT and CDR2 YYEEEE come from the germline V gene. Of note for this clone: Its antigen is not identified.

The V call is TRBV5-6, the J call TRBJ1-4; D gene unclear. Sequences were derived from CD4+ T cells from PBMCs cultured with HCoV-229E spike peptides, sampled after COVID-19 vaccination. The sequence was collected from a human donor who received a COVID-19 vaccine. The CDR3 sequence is CASSWLGSDLVEKLFF. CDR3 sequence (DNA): TGTGCCAGCAGCTGGCTAGGATCAGACCTGGTTGAAAAACTGTTTTTT.